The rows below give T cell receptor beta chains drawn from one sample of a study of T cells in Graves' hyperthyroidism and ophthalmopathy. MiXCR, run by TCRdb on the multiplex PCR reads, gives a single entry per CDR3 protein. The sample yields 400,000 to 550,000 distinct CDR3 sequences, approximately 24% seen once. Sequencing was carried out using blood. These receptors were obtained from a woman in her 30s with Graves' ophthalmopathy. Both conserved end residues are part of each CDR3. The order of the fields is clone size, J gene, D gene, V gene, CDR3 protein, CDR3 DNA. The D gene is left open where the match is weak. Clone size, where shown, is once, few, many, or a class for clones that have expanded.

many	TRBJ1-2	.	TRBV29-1	CSVEGGGKGYTF	TGCAGCGTTGAAGGAGGGGGAAAAGGCTACACCTTC
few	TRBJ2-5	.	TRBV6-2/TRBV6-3	CASSWRRDLKETQYF	TGTGCCAGCAGTTGGAGAAGGGATCTCAAAGAGACCCAGTACTTC
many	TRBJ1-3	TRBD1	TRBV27	CASSRDSPLSGNTIYF	TGTGCCAGCAGTCGGGACAGTCCTCTCTCTGGAAACACCATATATTTT
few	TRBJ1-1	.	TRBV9	CASSPDWGADTEAFF	TGTGCCAGCAGCCCCGATTGGGGCGCAGACACTGAAGCTTTCTTT
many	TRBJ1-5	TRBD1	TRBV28	CASSFRDRLNQPQHF	TGTGCCAGCAGTTTTAGGGACAGGCTCAATCAGCCCCAGCATTTT
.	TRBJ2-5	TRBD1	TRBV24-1	CATSGEGQGKETQYF	TGTGCCACCAGTGGAGAGGGACAGGGAAAAGAGACCCAGTACTTC
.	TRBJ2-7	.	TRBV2	CASSRTSSPGEQYF	TGTGCCAGCAGCCGAACCAGCAGCCCTGGCGAGCAGTACTTC
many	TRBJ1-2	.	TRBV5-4	CASSLPGLGIGYTF	TGTGCCAGCAGCTTGCCTGGGCTTGGTATAGGCTACACCTTC
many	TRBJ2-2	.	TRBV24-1	CATSENTGELFF	TGTGCCACCAGTGAGAACACCGGGGAGCTGTTTTTT
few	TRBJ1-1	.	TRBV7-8	CASSRRGVGANTEAFF	TGTGCCAGCAGCAGAAGGGGGGTAGGAGCGAACACTGAAGCTTTCTTT
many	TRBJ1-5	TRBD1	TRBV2	CASSSRGLNNQPQHF	TGTGCCAGCAGTTCCAGGGGGCTAAACAATCAGCCCCAGCATTTT
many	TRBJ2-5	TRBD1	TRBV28	CASSQTTGVLETQYF	TGTGCCAGCAGTCAAACGACAGGGGTTTTGGAGACCCAGTACTTC
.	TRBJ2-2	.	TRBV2	CASSGLGRELFF	TGTGCCAGCAGCGGGCTTGGGAGGGAGCTGTTTTTT
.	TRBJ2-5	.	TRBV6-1	CASLTYQETQYF	TGTGCCAGCCTAACATACCAAGAGACCCAGTACTTC
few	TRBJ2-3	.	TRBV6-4	CASSLGAFSTDTQYF	TGTGCCAGCAGCCTAGGTGCCTTCAGCACAGATACGCAGTATTTT
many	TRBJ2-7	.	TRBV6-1	CASSEGDSYEQYF	TGTGCCAGCAGTGAAGGTGACAGCTACGAGCAGTACTTC
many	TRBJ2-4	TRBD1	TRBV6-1	CASTEGQGPADIQYF	TGTGCCAGCACCGAGGGACAGGGGCCCGCGGACATTCAGTACTTC
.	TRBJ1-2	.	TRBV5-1	CAIQFRDRPYGYTF	TGCGCCATCCAATTCCGGGACCGACCCTATGGCTACACCTTC
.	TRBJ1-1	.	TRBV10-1	CASSETGTGTEAFF	TGCGCCAGCAGTGAGACAGGGACGGGCACTGAAGCTTTCTTT
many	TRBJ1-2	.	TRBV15	CATSRDRTPVDGYTF	TGTGCCACCAGCAGAGATCGGACGCCTGTGGATGGCTACACCTTC
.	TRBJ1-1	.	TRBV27	CASSLSILGAFF	TGTGCCAGCAGTTTATCGATCTTAGGAGCTTTCTTT
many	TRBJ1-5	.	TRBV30	CAWGGEVHNQPQHF	TGTGCCTGGGGTGGGGAGGTTCACAATCAGCCCCAGCATTTT
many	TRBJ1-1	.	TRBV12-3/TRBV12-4	CASSFGAHRAFF	TGTGCCAGCAGTTTTGGGGCACACAGAGCTTTCTTT
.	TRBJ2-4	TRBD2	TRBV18	CASSGTSGGASKNIQYF	TGTGCCAGCTCAGGGACTAGCGGGGGGGCCTCCAAAAACATTCAGTACTTC
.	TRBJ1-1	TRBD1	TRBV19	CASSRGTGGHTEAFF	TGTGCCAGTAGTAGGGGGACAGGGGGGCACACTGAAGCTTTCTTT
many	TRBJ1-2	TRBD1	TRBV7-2	CASSQDRGRVDGYTF	TGTGCCAGCAGCCAAGACAGGGGGCGAGTGGATGGCTACACCTTC
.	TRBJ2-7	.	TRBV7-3	CASSEPGEGVYEQYF	TGTGCCAGCAGCGAACCCGGGGAGGGGGTATACGAGCAGTACTTC
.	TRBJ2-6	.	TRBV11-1	CASSDPSRLSGANVLTF	TGTGCCAGCAGCGACCCGTCGAGGCTATCTGGGGCCAACGTCCTGACTTTC
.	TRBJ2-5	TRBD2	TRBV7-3	CASSSGTTGETQYF	TGTGCCAGCAGCTCCGGGACTACAGGAGAGACCCAGTACTTC
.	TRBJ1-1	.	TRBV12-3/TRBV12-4	CASRPMEQNTEAFF	TGTGCCAGCAGACCCATGGAGCAGAACACTGAAGCTTTCTTT
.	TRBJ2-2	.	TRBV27	CASSLEGRVRTGELFF	TGTGCCAGCAGTTTAGAGGGCAGGGTTAGGACCGGGGAGCTGTTTTTT
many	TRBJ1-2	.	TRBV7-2	CASSLGGAVGYTF	TGTGCCAGCAGCTTAGGGGGGGCGGTTGGCTACACCTTC
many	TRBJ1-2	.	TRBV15	CATSGVRGGYGYTF	TGTGCCACCAGCGGCGTCCGGGGAGGGTATGGCTACACCTTC
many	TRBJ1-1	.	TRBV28	CASSLEWGLSAFF	TGTGCCAGCAGTTTAGAGTGGGGGCTGTCGGCTTTCTTT
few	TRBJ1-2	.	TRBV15	CATSVKRRDGYTF	TGTGCCACCAGCGTAAAGAGGCGGGATGGCTACACCTTC
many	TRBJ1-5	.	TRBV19	CASSSGVSNQPQHF	TGTGCCAGTAGTAGCGGGGTTAGCAATCAGCCCCAGCATTTT
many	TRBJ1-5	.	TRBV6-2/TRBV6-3	CASSYFVEGPALNQPQHF	TGTGCCAGCAGTTACTTTGTGGAGGGGCCGGCCCTTAATCAGCCCCAGCATTTT
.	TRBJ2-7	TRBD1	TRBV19	CGDRGVSYEQYF	TGTGGAGACAGGGGAGTTTCCTACGAGCAGTACTTC
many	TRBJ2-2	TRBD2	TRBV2	CASAETSGGTNTGELFF	TGTGCCAGCGCGGAGACTAGCGGGGGGACGAACACCGGGGAGCTGTTTTTT
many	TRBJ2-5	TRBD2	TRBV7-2	CASSLAPAGGPETQYF	TGTGCCAGCAGCTTAGCCCCAGCGGGGGGGCCTGAGACCCAGTACTTC
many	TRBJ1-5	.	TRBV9	CASSVGVSGNQPQHF	TGTGCCAGCAGCGTAGGAGTCAGCGGCAATCAGCCCCAGCATTTT